Below are 21 T cell receptor beta chains sequenced from a single sample in a study of identical twins. TCRdb reprocessed the 5' RACE reads with MiXCR, giving one entry per CDR3 protein. The repertoire consists of 690,000 or so distinct CDR3 sequences, with 8.6% occurring once and the leading ten covering around 0.95%. This sample also appeared in a second study, on yellow fever vaccine responses in identical twins.

Sequencing was performed on PBMCs. The receptor source for this set is a woman between 18 and 29 years old in good health.

This rearrangement joins TRBV12-3 or TRBV12-4 to TRBJ2-1, with D unresolved. The CDR3 spans 15 residues. Deletions cut 5 bases from V and 6 bases from J, with 17 bases between. CDR3 DNA sequence: TGTGCCAGCAGTCCCTCGCCGGATCTAAGCAATGAGCAGTTCTTC. Protein product: CASSPSPDLSNEQFF.

This clonotype was recorded at least ten times. J is TRBJ2-7 and V is TRBV20-1; 10 nucleotides line up with TRBD2. The germline V gene encodes CDR1 DFQATT and CDR2 SNEGSKA (reference sequence). V lost 0 bases, J lost 3 bases, and 11 bases stayed unmatched. There are 17 residues in the CDR3. The CDR3 DNA follows: TGCAGTGCTAGAGAGATCTCCACTAGCGGGGAGTTCTACGAGCAGTACTTC. It translates to CSAREISTSGEFYEQYF.

The chain links TRBV28 to TRBJ2-7; D perhaps matches TRBD2 (5 bases). The CDR3 length is 14 residues. CDR1 and CDR2 from the germline V gene are MDHEN and SYDVKM. V lost 7 bases and J 0 bases, leaving 13 bases between the germline ends. CDR3 coding DNA: TGTGCCAGCACAGGAGGCACAACCTCCTACGAGCAGTACTTC. It encodes CASTGGTTSYEQYF.

J is TRBJ2-2 and V is TRBV20-1; 7 bases fit TRBD2. J was trimmed by 4 bases and V by 5 bases; bases with no gene match: 7. This CDR3 region has 14 residues. Germline CDR1 and CDR2: DFQATT and SNEGSKA (reference sequence). CDR3 bases: TGCAGTGCTCCTCGGGGAGGGGCCACCGGGGAGCTGTTTTTT. It translates to CSAPRGGATGELFF.

This clonotype was found a few times. The chain recombines TRBV3-1 with TRBJ1-1; 8 nucleotides align to TRBD1. J gave up 7 bases and V 6 bases, and 10 bases lay outside the gene matches. From germline, CDR1 is LGHDT and CDR2 YNNKEL (reference sequence). The CDR3 sequence is 14 residues long. The DNA of the CDR3 is TGTGCCAGCAGGCACACATTAACAGGGGGTGAAGCTTTCTTT. Its translation is CASRHTLTGGEAFF.

This clonotype was picked up many times. DNA for the CDR3: TGTGCCAGCAGAAGGGGACAGGGAGGGAGTGAAAAACTGTTTTTT. Residues: CASRRGQGGSEKLFF. This sequence joins TRBV12-3 or TRBV12-4 and TRBJ1-4; 9 bases match TRBD1. The CDR3 spans 15 residues. The V gene end was trimmed by 6 bases and the J gene end by 7 bases; junction bases not matched to a gene: 9.

This clonotype showed up just a few times. This chain connects TRBV20-1 to TRBJ2-1; 12 bases agree with TRBD2. After removal of 6 bases from V and 7 bases from J, the junction contained 13 bases not matched to a gene. Germline CDR1 reads DFQATT; CDR2 reads SNEGSKA (reference sequence). CDR3 length equals 16 residues. CDR3 amino acids: CSAQPRASGRANEQFF. The CDR3 DNA sequence: TGCAGTGCCCAACCCAGGGCTAGCGGGAGGGCAAATGAGCAGTTCTTC.

This clonotype showed up many times. The rearrangement uses TRBV29-1 and TRBJ2-1; 9 positions match TRBD2. This CDR3 contains 17 residues. Germline CDR1 is SQVTM and CDR2 is ANQGSEA. The V segment lost 2 bases and the J segment 1 base; nucleotides outside the gene matches: 9. CDR3 loop: CSVESVSGSWSYNEQFF. The CDR3 DNA follows: TGCAGCGTTGAATCGGTTAGCGGGAGTTGGTCCTACAATGAGCAGTTCTTC.

In this sample, this clonotype turned up a few times. The chain joins TRBV6-5 to TRBJ1-1; D gene unclear. V was trimmed by 0 bases and J by 1 base, leaving 12 bases between them. CDR3 length: 16 residues. The V gene's germline CDR1 is MNHEY and CDR2 SVGAGI. CDR3 coding DNA: TGTGCCAGCAGTTACTCGAGCTGGCAGCAGAACACTGAAGCTTTCTTT. Its translation is CASSYSSWQQNTEAFF.

Many counts were recorded for this clonotype. This rearrangement joins TRBV11-2 to TRBJ2-5, with D possibly matching TRBD1 (6 bases). The CDR3 has 15 residues. CDR1 SGHAT and CDR2 FQNNGV come from the germline V gene. Between the trimmed V and J ends, which lost 2 bases and 1 base, there was a span of 11 bases. CDR3 bases: TGTGCCAGCAGCTTAAACTGGGGGCGCCAAGAGACCCAGTACTTC. Translated: CASSLNWGRQETQYF.

This clonotype appeared many times. This chain joins TRBV12-3 or TRBV12-4 and TRBJ2-7; D is possibly TRBD1 (5 bases). Between the trimmed V and J ends, which lost 3 bases and 4 bases, there was a span of 7 bases. The CDR3 length is 12 residues. This CDR3 is CASSFQGYEQYF. In nucleotides, the CDR3 is TGTGCCAGCAGTTTTCAGGGATACGAGCAGTACTTC.

The chain is built from TRBV20-1 and TRBJ2-2; 7 positions agree with TRBD1. CDR3 size: 14 residues. In germline, CDR1 is DFQATT, CDR2 SNEGSKA (reference sequence). The ends lost 5 bases at V and 3 bases at J; junction bases unmatched: 6. The chain's CDR3 is CSAGTEYHTGELFF. The CDR3 DNA sequence: TGCAGTGCTGGGACAGAATATCACACCGGGGAGCTGTTTTTT.

V usage is TRBV3-1 and J usage is TRBJ2-7; tentative D call: TRBD2 (5 bases). V dropped 0 bases and J dropped 4 bases, with 16 bases sitting between them. Germline CDR1 and CDR2: LGHDT and YNNKEL (reference sequence). The CDR3 consists of 16 residues. The DNA for the CDR3 is TGTGCCAGCAGCCAAGAAGGGAGAGGGTTCGGGTACGAGCAGTACTTC. This encodes CASSQEGRGFGYEQYF.

This clonotype was picked up a small number of times. The rearrangement joins TRBV28 to TRBJ2-1; no clear D. Per germline, CDR1 MDHEN and CDR2 SYDVKM. The CDR3 runs 16 residues. V lost 7 bases and J 3 bases, leaving 19 bases between the germline ends. The CDR3 loop reads CASTYGRTVHYNEQFF. As DNA, the CDR3 is TGTGCCAGCACCTACGGGCGGACCGTCCACTACAATGAGCAGTTCTTC. The full variable domain, with the rest looked up from reference TRBV28 and TRBJ2-1, is DVKVTQSSRYLVKRTGEKVFLECVQDMDHENMFWYRQDPGLGLRLIYFSYDVKMKEKGDIPEGYSVSREKKERFSLILESASTNQTSMYLCASTYGRTVHYNEQFFGPGTRLTVL.

The sample holds many counts of this clonotype. V gene TRBV29-1 combines with J gene TRBJ2-3; maybe TRBD2 (5 bases). Trimming removed 2 bases at V and 4 bases at J, with 7 bases between. Germline CDR1 is SQVTM and CDR2 is ANQGSEA. This CDR3 spans 12 amino acids. The CDR3 protein is CSVETGADTQYF. CDR3 coding DNA: TGCAGCGTTGAAACCGGGGCAGATACGCAGTATTTT.

In this sample, this clonotype turned up a few times. The chain has TRBV20-1 and TRBJ2-7; 8 bases line up with TRBD1. The CDR3 totals 15 residues. In germline, CDR1 is DFQATT, CDR2 SNEGSKA (reference sequence). V trimming: 5 bases; J trimming: 3 bases; junction bases outside the gene matches: 12. The CDR3 loop reads CSAPGPGQALYEQYF. The CDR3 DNA is TGCAGTGCTCCTGGACCGGGACAGGCTCTCTACGAGCAGTACTTC.

This clonotype came up a few times. The CDR3 region has the DNA TGTGCCAGTAGTATGCCGGGACAGGGGGTTTGGGAGCAGTACTTC. This translates into CASSMPGQGVWEQYF. The chain has TRBV19 and TRBJ2-7; 11 bases fit TRBD1. Germline V gene sequence: CDR1 LNHDA, CDR2 SQIVND (reference sequence). Unmatched junction bases numbered 8, after V lost 3 bases and J lost 7 bases. The CDR3 length is 15 residues.

In this sample, this clonotype turned up many times. V usage is TRBV5-1 and J usage is TRBJ1-1; D possibly corresponds to TRBD1 (5 bases). The ends were cut back, 0 bases at V and 6 bases at J, with 6 bases in the middle. The germline V gene has CDR1 SGHRS and CDR2 YFSETQ. This CDR3 has 12 residues. The CDR3 protein is CASSLEGAEAFF. DNA of the CDR3: TGCGCCAGCAGCTTGGAAGGGGCTGAAGCTTTCTTT.

This CDR3 reads CAISEGLAGNNEQFF. In nucleotides, the CDR3 is TGTGCCATCAGTGAGGGACTAGCGGGCAATAATGAGCAGTTCTTC. The chain links TRBV10-3 to TRBJ2-1; the match to TRBD2 covers 11 bases. The CDR3 is made up of 15 amino acids. The germline V gene has CDR1 ENHRY and CDR2 SYGVKD. Unmatched junction bases numbered 4, after V lost 2 bases and J lost 7 bases.

The sample holds many counts of this clonotype. V is TRBV12-3 or TRBV12-4 and J is TRBJ1-5; D remains unclear. The CDR3 sequence is 12 residues long. The V end lost 7 bases, the J end lost 2 bases, and 6 bases lay between the germline ends. CDR3 loop: CASKVGNQPQHF. CDR3 nucleotide sequence: TGTGCCAGCAAGGTGGGCAATCAGCCCCAGCATTTT.

About this clonotype itself: An end of the junction differs from the germline gene, which may be a read error. The rearrangement joins TRBV11-2 to TRBJ2-1; tentative D call: TRBD1 (7 bases). The CDR3 is 18 residues long. Germline V CDR1 and CDR2: SGHAT, FQNNGV. This CDR3 reads CTSSEDRRILARGNEQFF. The DNA of the CDR3 is TGTACCAGCAGCGAGGACAGGAGAATCCTAGCGAGAGGTAATGAGCAGTTCTTC.